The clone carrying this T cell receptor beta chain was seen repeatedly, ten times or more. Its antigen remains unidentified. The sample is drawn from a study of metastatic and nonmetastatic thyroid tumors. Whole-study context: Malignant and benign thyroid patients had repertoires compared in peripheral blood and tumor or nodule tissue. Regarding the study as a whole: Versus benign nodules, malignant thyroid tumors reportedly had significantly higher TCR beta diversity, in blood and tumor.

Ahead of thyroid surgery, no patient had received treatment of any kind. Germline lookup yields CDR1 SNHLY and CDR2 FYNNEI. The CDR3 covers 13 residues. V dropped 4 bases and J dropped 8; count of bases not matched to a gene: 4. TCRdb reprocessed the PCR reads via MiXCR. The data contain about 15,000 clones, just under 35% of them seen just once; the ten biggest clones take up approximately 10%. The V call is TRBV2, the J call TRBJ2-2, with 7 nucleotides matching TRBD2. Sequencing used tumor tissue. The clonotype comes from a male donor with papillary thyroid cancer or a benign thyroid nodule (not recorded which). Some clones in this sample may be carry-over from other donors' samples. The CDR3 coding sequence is TGTGCCAGCAGTGCACTAGCGTCGGGGGAGCTGTTTTTT. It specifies CASSALASGELFF.